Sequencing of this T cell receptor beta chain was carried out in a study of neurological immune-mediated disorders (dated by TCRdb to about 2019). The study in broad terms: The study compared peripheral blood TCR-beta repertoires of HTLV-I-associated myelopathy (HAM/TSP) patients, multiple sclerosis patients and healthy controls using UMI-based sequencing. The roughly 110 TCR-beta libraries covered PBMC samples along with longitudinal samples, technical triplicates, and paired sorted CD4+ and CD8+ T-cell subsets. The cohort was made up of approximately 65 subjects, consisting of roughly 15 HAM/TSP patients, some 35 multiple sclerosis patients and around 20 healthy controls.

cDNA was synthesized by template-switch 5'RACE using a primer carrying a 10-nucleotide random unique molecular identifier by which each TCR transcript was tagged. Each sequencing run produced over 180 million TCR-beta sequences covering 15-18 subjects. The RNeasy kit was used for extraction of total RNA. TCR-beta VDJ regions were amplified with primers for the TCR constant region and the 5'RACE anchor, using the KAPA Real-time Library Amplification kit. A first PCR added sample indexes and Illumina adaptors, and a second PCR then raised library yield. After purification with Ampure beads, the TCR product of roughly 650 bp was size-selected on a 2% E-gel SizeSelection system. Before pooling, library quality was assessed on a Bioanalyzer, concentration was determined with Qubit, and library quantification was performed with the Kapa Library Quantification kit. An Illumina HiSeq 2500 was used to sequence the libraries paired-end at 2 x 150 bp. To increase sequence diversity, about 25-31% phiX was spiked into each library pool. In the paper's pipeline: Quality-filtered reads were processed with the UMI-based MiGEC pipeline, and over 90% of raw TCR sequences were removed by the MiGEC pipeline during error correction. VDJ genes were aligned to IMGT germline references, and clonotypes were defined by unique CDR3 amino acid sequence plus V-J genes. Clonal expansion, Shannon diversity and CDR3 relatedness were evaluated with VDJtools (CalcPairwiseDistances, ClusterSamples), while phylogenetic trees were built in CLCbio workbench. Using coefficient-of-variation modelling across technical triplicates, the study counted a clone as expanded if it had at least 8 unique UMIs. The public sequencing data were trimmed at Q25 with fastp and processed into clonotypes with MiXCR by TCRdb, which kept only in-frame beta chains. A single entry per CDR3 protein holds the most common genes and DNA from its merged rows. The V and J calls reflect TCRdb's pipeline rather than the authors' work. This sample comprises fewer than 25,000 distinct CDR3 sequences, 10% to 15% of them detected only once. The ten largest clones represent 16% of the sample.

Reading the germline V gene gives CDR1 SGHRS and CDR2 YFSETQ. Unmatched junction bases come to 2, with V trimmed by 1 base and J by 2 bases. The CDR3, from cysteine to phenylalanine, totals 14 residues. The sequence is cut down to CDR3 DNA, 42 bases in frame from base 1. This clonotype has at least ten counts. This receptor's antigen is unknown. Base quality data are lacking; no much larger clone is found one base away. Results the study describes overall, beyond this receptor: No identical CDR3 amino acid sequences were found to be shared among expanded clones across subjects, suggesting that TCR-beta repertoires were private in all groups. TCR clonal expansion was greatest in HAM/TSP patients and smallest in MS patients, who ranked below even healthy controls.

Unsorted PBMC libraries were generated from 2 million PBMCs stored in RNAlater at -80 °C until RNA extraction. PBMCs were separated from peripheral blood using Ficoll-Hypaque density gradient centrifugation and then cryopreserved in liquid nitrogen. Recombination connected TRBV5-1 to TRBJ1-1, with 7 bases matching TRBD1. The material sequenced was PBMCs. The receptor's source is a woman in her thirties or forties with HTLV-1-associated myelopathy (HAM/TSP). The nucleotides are TGCGCCAGCAGCTTGCAGGGGGGTAACACTGAAGCTTTCTTT. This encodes CASSLQGGNTEAFF.